The 12 T cell receptor beta chains presented below share a single source sample, sequenced in a study of cytomegalovirus exposure and HLA in healthy donors (dated by TCRdb to 2016 to 2017). To prepare the library, the immunoSEQ multiplex PCR assay was applied. For the multiplex PCR, a mixture combining 60 forward primers for TCR Vbeta segments and 13 reverse primers for TCR Jbeta segments was used. This immuneACCESS table, as held by TCRdb, lists in-frame sequences with V and J called but not all clones. Of the missing ones, under half trace to an unresolved V gene in checked studies; the others have no known cause. A total of approximately 100,000 clones appear in this sample, 60% to 85% of them only once. The ten most abundant clones make up 5.2% of the sample. Sequencing input: PBMCs. The source of these receptors is a female donor in good health and CMV-seropositive.

This sequence joins TRBV28 and TRBJ1-2; no firm D call. This CDR3 region has 12 residues. V shed 3 bases and J shed 8 bases, with 10 bases lying between them. From germline, CDR1 is MDHEN and CDR2 SYDVKM. In nucleotides, the CDR3 is TGTGCCAGCAGTTTCTTTAGAGGCGGCTACACCTTC. Encoded protein: CASSFFRGGYTF.

The chain carries TRBV7-3 and TRBJ2-5; 10 bases fit TRBD2. Looked up from germline, CDR1 is SGHTA and CDR2 is FQGTGA. V lost 2 bases and J lost 3; bases outside the gene matches: 3. This CDR3 contains 15 residues. The CDR3 region is CASSLGLAAKETQYF. Written as DNA, the CDR3 is TGTGCCAGCAGCTTAGGACTAGCGGCAAAAGAGACCCAGTACTTC.

The gene calls are TRBV4-2 and TRBJ2-5, with TRBD1 matching 9 bases. This CDR3 is 17 amino acids long. Trimming removed 4 bases from V and 5 bases from J; junction bases left unmatched: 14. CDR1 is LGHNA and CDR2 is YNFKEQ in the germline V gene. The CDR3: CASSRYHRQGEGETQYF. CDR3 sequence (DNA): TGTGCCAGCAGCCGGTACCATCGACAGGGGGAAGGGGAGACCCAGTACTTC.

Written as DNA, the CDR3 is TGTGCCAGCAGTTACTCGGGACTATCCGGAGAGACCCAGTACTTC. Translation: CASSYSGLSGETQYF. The gene calls are TRBV6-5 and TRBJ2-5, with 7 bases lining up with TRBD2. Germline CDR1 reads MNHEY; CDR2 reads SVGAGI. V lost 0 bases, J lost 4 bases, and 5 bases stayed unmatched. This CDR3 region has 15 residues.

This sequence joins TRBV6-1 and TRBJ2-6; 12 nucleotides agree with TRBD1. The CDR3 sequence is 18 residues long. V shed 2 bases and J 4 bases; nucleotides not matched to a gene: 6. Per the germline V gene, CDR1 is MNHNS and CDR2 is SASEGT. The CDR3 reads CASSEWDRGRRGANVLTF. CDR3 in DNA: TGTGCCAGCAGTGAATGGGACAGGGGGCGTCGGGGGGCCAACGTCCTGACTTTC.

The rearrangement joins TRBV9 to TRBJ1-6, with a possible D match to TRBD1 (5 bases). The germline CDR1 and CDR2 sequences are SGDLS and YYNGEE. The CDR3 runs 14 residues. V was pared by 1 base and J by 10 bases, with 12 bases between. The CDR3 DNA sequence: TGTGCCAGCAGCGTACAGGGCAGTAAATCACCCCTCCACTTT. Translation: CASSVQGSKSPLHF.

This chain uses TRBV5-1 with TRBJ1-3, with D uncertain. Trimming shortened V by 1 base and J by 0 bases, and 8 bases separated the two germline ends. Germline values: CDR1 SGHRS, CDR2 YFSETQ. The CDR3 is 15 amino acids. In nucleotides, the CDR3 is TGCGCCAGCAGCTTGTCTTCGAGCTCTGGAAACACCATATATTTT. Its translation is CASSLSSSSGNTIYF.

CDR3 DNA: TGTGCCAGCAGCCCAGGGGTGCGGGGCTACACCTTC. Amino acid sequence: CASSPGVRGYTF. V usage is TRBV7-2 and J usage is TRBJ1-2, with D perhaps matching TRBD1 (6 bases). Germline values: CDR1 SGHTA, CDR2 FQGNSA. This CDR3 is built from 12 residues. Trimming cost V 5 bases and J 8 bases, with 12 bases left between them.

This chain joins TRBV5-5 and TRBJ2-7; D gene uncertain. Germline V gene sequence: CDR1 SGHKS, CDR2 YYEKEE (reference sequence). Trimming removed 2 bases from V and 5 bases from J, with 20 bases in between. The CDR3 spans 16 residues. CDR3 in amino acids: CASSFIEASRRNEQYF. The CDR3, as DNA: TGTGCCAGCAGCTTTATCGAGGCTTCTAGAAGGAACGAGCAGTACTTC.

V is TRBV6-6 and J is TRBJ2-1; 10 bases are a match to TRBD2. The CDR3 has 16 amino acids. With V trimmed by 6 bases and J by 6 bases, 11 bases remained unmatched. Germline CDR1 reads MNHNY; CDR2 reads SVGAGI (reference sequence). This chain's CDR3 is CASSPELAGTGNEQFF. CDR3 DNA: TGTGCCAGCAGCCCTGAACTAGCGGGGACGGGCAATGAGCAGTTCTTC.

The J gene is TRBJ1-6, the V gene TRBV5-1, with D uncertain. Trimming left V 1 base short and J 6 bases short, with 8 bases between. Germline V lookup: CDR1 SGHRS, CDR2 YFSETQ. This CDR3 spans 14 amino acids. CDR3 loop: CASSLHESNSPLHF. CDR3 bases: TGCGCCAGCAGCTTGCACGAGAGTAATTCACCCCTCCACTTT. The full variable domain, in which reference TRBV5-1 and TRBJ1-6 provide the parts outside the CDR3, is KAGVTQTPRYLIKTRGQQVTLSCSPISGHRSVSWYQQTPGQGLQFLFEYFSETQRNKGNFPGRFSGRQFSNSRSEMNVSTLELGDSALYLCASSLHESNSPLHFGNGTRLTVT.

The chain links TRBV7-2 to TRBJ2-7; possible D gene TRBD1, 6 bases. The CDR3 sequence is 15 residues long. Germline lookup yields CDR1 SGHTA and CDR2 FQGNSA. Trimming removed 5 bases at V and 5 bases at J, with 19 bases between. CDR3 sequence: CASSANGRSGDEQYF. The CDR3, as DNA: TGTGCCAGCAGCGCAAACGGAAGGTCAGGGGACGAGCAGTACTTC.